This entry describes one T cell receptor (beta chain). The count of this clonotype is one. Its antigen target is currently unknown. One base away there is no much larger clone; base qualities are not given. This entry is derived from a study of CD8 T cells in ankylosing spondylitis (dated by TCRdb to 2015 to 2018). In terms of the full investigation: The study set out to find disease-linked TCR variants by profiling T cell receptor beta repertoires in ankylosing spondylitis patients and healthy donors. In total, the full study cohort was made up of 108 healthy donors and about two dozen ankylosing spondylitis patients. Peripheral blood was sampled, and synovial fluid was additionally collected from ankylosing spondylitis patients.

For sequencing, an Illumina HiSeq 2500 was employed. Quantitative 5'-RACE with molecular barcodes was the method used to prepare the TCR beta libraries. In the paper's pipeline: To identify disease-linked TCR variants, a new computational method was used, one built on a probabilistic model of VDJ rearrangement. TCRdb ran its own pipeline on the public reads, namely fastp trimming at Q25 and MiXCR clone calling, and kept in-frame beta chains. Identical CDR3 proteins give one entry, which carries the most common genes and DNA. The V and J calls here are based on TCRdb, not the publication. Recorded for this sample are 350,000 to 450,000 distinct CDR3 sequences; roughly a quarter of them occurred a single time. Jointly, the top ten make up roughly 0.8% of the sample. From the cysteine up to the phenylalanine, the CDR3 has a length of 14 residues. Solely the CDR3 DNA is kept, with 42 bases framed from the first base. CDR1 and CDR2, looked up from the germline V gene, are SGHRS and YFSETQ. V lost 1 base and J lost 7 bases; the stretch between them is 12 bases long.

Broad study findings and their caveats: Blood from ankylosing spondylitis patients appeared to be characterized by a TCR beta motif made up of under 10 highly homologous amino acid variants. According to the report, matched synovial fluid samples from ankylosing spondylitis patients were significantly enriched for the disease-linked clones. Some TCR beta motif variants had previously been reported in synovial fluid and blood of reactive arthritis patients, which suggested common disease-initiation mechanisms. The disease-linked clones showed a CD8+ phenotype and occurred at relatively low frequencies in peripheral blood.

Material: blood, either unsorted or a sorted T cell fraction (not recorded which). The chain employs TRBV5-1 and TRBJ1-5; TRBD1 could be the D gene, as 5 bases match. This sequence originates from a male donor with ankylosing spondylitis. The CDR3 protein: CASSLLPGGQPQHF. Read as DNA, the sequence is TGCGCCAGCAGCTTGCTACCGGGGGGGCAGCCCCAGCATTTT.